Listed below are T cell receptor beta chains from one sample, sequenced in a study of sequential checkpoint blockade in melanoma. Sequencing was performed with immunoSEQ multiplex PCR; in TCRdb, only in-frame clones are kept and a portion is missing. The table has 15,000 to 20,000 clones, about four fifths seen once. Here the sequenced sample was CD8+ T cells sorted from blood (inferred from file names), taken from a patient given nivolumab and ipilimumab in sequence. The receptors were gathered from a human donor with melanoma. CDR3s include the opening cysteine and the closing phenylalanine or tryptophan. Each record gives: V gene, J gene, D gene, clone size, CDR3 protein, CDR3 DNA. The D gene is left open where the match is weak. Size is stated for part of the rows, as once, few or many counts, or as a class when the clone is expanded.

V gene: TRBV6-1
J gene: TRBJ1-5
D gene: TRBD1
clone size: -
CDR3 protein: CASSVHTGEYQPQHF
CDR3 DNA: TGTGCCAGCAGTGTGCACACAGGGGAGTATCAGCCCCAGCATTTT

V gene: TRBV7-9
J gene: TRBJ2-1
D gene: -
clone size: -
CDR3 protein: CASSLNWEQFF
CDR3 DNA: TGTGCCAGCAGCTTAAACTGGGAGCAGTTCTTC

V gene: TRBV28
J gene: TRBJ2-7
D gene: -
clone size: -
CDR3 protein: CASSFFRVPTYEQYF
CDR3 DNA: TGTGCCAGCAGTTTCTTCCGGGTCCCTACCTACGAGCAGTACTTC

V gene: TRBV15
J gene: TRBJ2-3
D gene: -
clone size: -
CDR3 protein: CATSARLPSRNTDTQYF
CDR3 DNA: TGTGCCACCAGCGCCAGACTTCCCTCCCGGAACACAGATACGCAGTATTTT

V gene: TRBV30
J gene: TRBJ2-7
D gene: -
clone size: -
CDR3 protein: CAWSVLRYEQYF
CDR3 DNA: TGTGCCTGGAGTGTACTAAGGTACGAGCAGTACTTC

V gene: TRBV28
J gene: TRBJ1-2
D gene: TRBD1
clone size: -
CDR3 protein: CASSITGLTGAYGYTF
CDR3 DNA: TGTGCCAGCAGTATTACTGGGTTAACAGGGGCCTATGGCTACACCTTC

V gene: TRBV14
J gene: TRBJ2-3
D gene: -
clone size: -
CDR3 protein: CASSQSLAPRGGDTQYF
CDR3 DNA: TGTGCCAGCAGCCAGTCACTAGCCCCGAGGGGTGGAGATACGCAGTATTTT

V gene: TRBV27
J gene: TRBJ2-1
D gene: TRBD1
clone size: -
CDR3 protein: CASKDRGDYNEQFF
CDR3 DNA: TGTGCCAGCAAGGACAGGGGCGACTACAATGAGCAGTTCTTC

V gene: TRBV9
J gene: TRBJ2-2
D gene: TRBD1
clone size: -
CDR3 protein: CASSVGDRIYTGELFF
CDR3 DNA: TGTGCCAGCAGCGTAGGGGACAGGATCTACACCGGGGAGCTGTTTTTT

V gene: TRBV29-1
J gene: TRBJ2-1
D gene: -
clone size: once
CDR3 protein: CSARTANEQFF
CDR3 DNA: TGCAGCGCCCGGACAGCAAATGAGCAGTTCTTC

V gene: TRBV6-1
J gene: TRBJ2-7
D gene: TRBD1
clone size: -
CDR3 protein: CASSEGPGQGWDEQYF
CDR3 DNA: TGTGCCAGCAGTGAGGGGCCGGGACAGGGGTGGGACGAGCAGTACTTC

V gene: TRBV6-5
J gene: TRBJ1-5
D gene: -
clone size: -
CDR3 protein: CASSTLAGQPQHF
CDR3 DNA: TGTGCCAGCAGTACCCTCGCCGGTCAGCCCCAGCATTTT

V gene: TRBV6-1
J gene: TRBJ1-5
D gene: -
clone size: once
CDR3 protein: CASSQWGGQPQHF
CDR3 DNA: TGTGCCAGCAGTCAATGGGGGGGTCAGCCCCAGCATTTT

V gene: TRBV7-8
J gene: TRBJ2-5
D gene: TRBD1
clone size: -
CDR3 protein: CASSDRGAKWETQYF
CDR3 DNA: TGTGCCAGCAGTGACAGGGGCGCTAAGTGGGAGACCCAGTACTTC

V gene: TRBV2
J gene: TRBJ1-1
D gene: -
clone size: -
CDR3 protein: CASREGGGTEAFF
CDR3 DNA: TGTGCCAGCAGGGAGGGGGGGGGCACTGAAGCTTTCTTT

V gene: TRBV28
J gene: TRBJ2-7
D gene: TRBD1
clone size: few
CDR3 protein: CASSLLTGPYEQYF
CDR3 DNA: TGTGCCAGCAGTTTATTGACAGGGCCGTACGAGCAGTACTTC

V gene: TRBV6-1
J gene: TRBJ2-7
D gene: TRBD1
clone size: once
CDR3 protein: CASSEAQEDRVNSYEQYF
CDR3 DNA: TGTGCCAGCAGTGAAGCTCAGGAAGACAGGGTCAATTCCTACGAGCAGTACTTC

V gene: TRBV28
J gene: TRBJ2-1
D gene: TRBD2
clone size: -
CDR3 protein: CASATPEILAGAGHEQFF
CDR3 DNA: TGTGCCAGCGCAACTCCGGAGATACTAGCGGGAGCGGGTCATGAGCAGTTCTTC

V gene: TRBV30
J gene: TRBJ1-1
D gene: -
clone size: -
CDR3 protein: CAWNLDYRADTEAFF
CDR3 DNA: TGTGCCTGGAATTTAGACTACCGAGCAGACACTGAAGCTTTCTTT

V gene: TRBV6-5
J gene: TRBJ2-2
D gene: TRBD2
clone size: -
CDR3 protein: CASTWTSWSTGELFF
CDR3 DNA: TGTGCCAGCACCTGGACTAGCTGGAGTACCGGGGAGCTGTTTTTT

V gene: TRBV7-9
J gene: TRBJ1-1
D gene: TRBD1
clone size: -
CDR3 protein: CASSSGRTGVNTEAFF
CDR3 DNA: TGTGCCAGCAGCTCAGGCCGGACAGGGGTAAACACTGAAGCTTTCTTT

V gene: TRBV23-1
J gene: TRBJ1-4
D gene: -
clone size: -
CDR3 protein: CASSQRGGEKLFF
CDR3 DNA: TGCGCCAGCAGTCAACGGGGAGGTGAAAAACTGTTTTTT

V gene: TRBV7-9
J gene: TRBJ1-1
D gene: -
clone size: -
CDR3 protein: CASSIRGTNTEAFF
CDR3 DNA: TGTGCCAGCAGCATTCGGGGTACGAACACTGAAGCTTTCTTT

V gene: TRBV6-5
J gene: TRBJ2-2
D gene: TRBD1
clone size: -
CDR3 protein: CASIPTGDTGELFF
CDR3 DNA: TGTGCCAGCATCCCGACAGGGGACACCGGGGAGCTGTTTTTT

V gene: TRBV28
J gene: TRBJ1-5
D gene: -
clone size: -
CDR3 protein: CASSFYSNQPQHF
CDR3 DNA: TGTGCCAGCAGTTTTTATAGCAATCAGCCCCAGCATTTT

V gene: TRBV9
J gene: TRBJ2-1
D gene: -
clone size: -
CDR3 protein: CASSVGGGDYNEQFF
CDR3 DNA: TGTGCCAGCAGCGTAGGAGGAGGGGACTACAATGAGCAGTTCTTC

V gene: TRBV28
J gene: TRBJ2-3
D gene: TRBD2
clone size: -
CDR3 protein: CASSTKERGGTDTQYF
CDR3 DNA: TGTGCCAGCAGTACGAAGGAGCGGGGGGGTACAGATACGCAGTATTTT

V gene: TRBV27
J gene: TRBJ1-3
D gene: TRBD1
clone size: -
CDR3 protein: CASSSSNGTGAGNTIYF
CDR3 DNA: TGTGCCAGCAGTTCATCAAATGGGACAGGGGCTGGAAACACCATATATTTT

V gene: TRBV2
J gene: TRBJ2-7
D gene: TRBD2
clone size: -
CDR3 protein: CASSIASGSSEQYF
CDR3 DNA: TGTGCCAGCAGCATAGCGAGCGGGAGCTCGGAGCAGTACTTC

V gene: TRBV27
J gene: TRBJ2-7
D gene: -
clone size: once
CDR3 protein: CASSLGLADGRGYEQYF
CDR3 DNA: TGTGCCAGCAGTTTAGGCCTTGCGGACGGGAGAGGATACGAGCAGTACTTC

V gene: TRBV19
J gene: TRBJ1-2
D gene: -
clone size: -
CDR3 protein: CASSPTDRPPYGYTF
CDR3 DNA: TGTGCCAGTAGTCCCACCGACAGACCACCTTATGGCTACACCTTC

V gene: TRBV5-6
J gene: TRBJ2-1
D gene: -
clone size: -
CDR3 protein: CASSLGGRLGNEQFF
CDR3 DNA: TGTGCCAGCAGCTTGGGAGGGAGGCTGGGGAATGAGCAGTTCTTC

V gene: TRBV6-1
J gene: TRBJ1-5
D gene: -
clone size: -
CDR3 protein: CASSDDDWSNQPQHF
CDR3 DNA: TGTGCCAGCTCCGACGACGACTGGAGCAATCAGCCCCAGCATTTT

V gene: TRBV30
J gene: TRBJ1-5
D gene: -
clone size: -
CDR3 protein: CAWATGRRQPQHF
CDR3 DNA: TGTGCCTGGGCTACAGGGAGACGTCAGCCCCAGCATTTT

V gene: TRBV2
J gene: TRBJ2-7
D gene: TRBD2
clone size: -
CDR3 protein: CASSSLTSGSSYEQYF
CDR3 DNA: TGTGCCAGCAGTTCCCTCACTAGCGGGAGCTCCTACGAGCAGTACTTC

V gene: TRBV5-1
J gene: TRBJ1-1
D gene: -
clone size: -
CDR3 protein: CASSTATGRYEAFF
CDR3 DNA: TGCGCCAGCAGCACCGCAACAGGGAGATATGAAGCTTTCTTT

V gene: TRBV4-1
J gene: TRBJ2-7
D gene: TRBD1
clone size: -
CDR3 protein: CASSQGGGPYEQYF
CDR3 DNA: TGCGCCAGCAGCCAAGGAGGGGGCCCCTACGAGCAGTACTTC

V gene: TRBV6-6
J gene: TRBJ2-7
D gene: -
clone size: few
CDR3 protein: CAIGPGYEQYF
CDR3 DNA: TGTGCCATCGGGCCGGGATACGAGCAGTACTTC

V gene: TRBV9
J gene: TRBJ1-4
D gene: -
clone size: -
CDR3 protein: CASSVEGADEKLFF
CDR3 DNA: TGTGCCAGCAGCGTAGAGGGAGCAGATGAAAAACTGTTTTTT

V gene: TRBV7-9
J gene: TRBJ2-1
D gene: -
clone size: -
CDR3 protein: CASSHPRSSYNEQFF
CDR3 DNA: TGTGCCAGCAGCCATCCGCGGAGCTCCTACAATGAGCAGTTCTTC

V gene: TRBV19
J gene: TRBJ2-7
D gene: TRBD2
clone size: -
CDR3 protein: CASSPREGLVYEQYF
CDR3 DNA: TGTGCCAGTAGTCCCCGGGAGGGTCTGGTGTACGAGCAGTACTTC

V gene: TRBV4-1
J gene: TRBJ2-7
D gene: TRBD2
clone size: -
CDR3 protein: CASSQGISGTYEQYF
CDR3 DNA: TGCGCCAGCAGCCAAGGAATTAGCGGGACGTACGAGCAGTACTTC

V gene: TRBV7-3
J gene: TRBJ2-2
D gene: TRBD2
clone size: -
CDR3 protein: CASSLWAGENTGELFF
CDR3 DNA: TGTGCCAGCAGCTTATGGGCGGGGGAGAACACCGGGGAGCTGTTTTTT

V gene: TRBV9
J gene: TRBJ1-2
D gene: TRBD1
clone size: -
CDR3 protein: CASSAQGGGYTF
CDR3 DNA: TGTGCCAGCAGCGCCCAGGGGGGAGGCTACACCTTC

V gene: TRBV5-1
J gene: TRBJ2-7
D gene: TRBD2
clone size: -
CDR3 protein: CASSVGLAGGGYEQYF
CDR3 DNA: TGCGCCAGCAGCGTCGGACTAGCGGGAGGCGGGTATGAGCAGTACTTC

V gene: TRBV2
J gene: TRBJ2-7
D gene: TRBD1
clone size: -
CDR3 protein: CASMRTGAMGRQYF
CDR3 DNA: TGTGCCAGCATGCGGACAGGGGCCATGGGTAGGCAGTACTTC

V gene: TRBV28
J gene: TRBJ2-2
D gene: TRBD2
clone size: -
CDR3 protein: CASISRAGEGTGELFF
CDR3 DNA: TGTGCCAGCATTTCCCGGGCCGGGGAGGGGACCGGGGAGCTGTTTTTT

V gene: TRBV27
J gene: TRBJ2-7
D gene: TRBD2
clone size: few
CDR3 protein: CASSFASGLVGNEQYF
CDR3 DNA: TGTGCCAGCAGTTTTGCGTCGGGACTAGTCGGGAACGAGCAGTACTTC

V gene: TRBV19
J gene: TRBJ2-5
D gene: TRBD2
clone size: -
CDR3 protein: CASSIGLAKEQYF
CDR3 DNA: TGTGCCAGTAGTATAGGACTAGCTAAAGAGCAGTACTTC

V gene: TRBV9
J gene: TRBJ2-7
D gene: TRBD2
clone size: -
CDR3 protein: CASSETGTSGEEQYF
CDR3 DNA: TGTGCCAGCAGCGAAACCGGGACTAGCGGAGAGGAGCAGTACTTC

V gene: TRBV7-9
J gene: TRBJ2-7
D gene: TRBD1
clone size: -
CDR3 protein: CASSFGTDYEQYF
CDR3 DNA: TGTGCCAGCAGCTTTGGGACAGACTACGAGCAGTACTTC

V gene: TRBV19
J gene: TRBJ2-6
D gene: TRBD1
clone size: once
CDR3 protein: CASSSRTGGVFGANVLTF
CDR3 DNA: TGTGCCAGTAGTTCAAGGACAGGGGGCGTCTTTGGGGCCAACGTCCTGACTTTC

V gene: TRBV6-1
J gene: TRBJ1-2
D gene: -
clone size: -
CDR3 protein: CASSERAGVDGYTF
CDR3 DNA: TGTGCCAGCAGTGAACGCGCAGGGGTGGACGGCTACACCTTC

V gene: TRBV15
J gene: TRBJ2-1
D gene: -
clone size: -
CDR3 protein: CATSTGEEEYNEQFF
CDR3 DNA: TGTGCCACCAGCACGGGGGAGGAGGAGTACAATGAGCAGTTCTTC

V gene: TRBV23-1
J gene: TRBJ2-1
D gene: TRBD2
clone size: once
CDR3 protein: CASSQLWGLAIHNYNEQFF
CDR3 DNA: TGCGCCAGCAGTCAATTATGGGGACTAGCGATCCATAACTACAATGAGCAGTTCTTC

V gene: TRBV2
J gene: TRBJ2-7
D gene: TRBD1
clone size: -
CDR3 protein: CARGQGIYEQYF
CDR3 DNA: TGTGCCAGGGGACAGGGGATCTACGAGCAGTACTTC

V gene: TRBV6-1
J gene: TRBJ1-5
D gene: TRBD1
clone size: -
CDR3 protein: CASSEAEDRVGQPQHF
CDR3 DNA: TGTGCCAGCAGTGAAGCCGAGGACAGGGTGGGTCAGCCCCAGCATTTT

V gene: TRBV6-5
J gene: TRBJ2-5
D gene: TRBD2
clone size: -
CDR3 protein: CASSDRLAGQTQYF
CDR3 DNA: TGTGCCAGCAGTGACCGACTAGCTGGGCAGACCCAGTACTTC

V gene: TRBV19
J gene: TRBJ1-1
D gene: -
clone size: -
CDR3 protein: CASSIGRGGRYAEAFF
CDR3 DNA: TGTGCCAGTAGTATTGGGCGGGGGGGTCGGTACGCTGAAGCTTTCTTT

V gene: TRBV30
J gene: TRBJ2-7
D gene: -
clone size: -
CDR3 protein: CAWSLRSGSYEQYF
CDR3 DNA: TGTGCCTGGAGTTTGCGTTCAGGATCCTACGAGCAGTACTTC